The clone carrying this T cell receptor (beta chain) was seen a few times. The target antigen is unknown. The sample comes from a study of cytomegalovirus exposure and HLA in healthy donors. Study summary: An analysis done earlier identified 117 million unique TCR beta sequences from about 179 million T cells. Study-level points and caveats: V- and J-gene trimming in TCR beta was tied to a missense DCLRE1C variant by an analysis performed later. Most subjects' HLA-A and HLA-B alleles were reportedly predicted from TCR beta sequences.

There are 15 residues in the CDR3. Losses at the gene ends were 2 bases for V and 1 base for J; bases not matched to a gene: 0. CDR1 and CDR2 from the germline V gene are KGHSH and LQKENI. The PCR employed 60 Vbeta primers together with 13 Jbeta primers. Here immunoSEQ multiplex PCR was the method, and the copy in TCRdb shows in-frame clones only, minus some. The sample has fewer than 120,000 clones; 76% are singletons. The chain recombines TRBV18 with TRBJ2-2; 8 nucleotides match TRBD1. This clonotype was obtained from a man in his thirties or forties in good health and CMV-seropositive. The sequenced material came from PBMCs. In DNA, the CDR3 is TGTGCCAGCTCACCAGACAGGGGGAACACCGGGGAGCTGTTTTTT. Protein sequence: CASSPDRGNTGELFF.